The clone carrying this T cell receptor beta chain was seen many times. This specimen comes from a study of early T cells in non-severe SARS-CoV-2 infection. Study at large: Bulk RNA isolated from unsorted whole blood underwent sequencing; chains were not paired.

Unique molecular identifiers were added to individual cDNA molecules. TCRdb processed the 5' RACE reads anew with MiXCR; each CDR3 protein has one entry. In the table there are over 55,000 distinct CDR3 sequences, 8% to 10% of which are singletons. The origin of this receptor is an adult who was a healthcare worker with PCR-confirmed SARS-CoV-2 infection or an uninfected control (not recorded which). Material: whole blood.

The CDR3 DNA sequence: TGTGCCAGCAGGGGCCTGACAGATACGCAGTATTTT. Amino acids: CASRGLTDTQYF. The chain combines TRBV7-9 with TRBJ2-3, with unresolved D. V dropped 6 bases and J dropped 3 bases, with 7 bases sitting between them. The CDR3 has 12 amino acids. Per germline, CDR1 SEHNR and CDR2 FQNEAQ (reference sequence).